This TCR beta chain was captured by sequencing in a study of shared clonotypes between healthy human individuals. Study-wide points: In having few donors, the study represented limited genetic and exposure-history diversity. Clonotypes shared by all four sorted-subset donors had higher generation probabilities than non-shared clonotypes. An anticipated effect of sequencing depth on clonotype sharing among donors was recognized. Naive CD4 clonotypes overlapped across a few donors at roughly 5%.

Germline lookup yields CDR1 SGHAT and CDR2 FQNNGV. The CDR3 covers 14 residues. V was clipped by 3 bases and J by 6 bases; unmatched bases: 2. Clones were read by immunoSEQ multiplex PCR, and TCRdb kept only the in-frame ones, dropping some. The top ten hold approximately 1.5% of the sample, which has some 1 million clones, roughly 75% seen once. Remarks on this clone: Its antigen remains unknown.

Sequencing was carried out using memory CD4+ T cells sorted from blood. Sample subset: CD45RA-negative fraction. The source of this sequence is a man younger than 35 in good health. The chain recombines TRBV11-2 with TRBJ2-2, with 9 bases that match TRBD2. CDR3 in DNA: TGTGCCAGCAGCTTTAGCGGGAGATCCGGGGAGCTGTTTTTT. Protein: CASSFSGRSGELFF. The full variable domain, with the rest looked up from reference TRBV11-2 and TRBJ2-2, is EAGVAQSPRYKIIEKRQSVAFWCNPISGHATLYWYQQILGQGPKLLIQFQNNGVVDDSQLPKDRFSAERLKGVDSTLKIQPAKLEDSAVYLCASSFSGRSGELFFGEGSRLTVL.